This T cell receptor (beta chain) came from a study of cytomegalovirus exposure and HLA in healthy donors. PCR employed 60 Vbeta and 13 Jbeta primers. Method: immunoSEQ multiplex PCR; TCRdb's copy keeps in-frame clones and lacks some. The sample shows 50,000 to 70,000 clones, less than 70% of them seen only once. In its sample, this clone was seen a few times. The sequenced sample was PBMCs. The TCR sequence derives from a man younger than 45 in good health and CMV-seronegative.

The CDR3 DNA reads as TGTGCCTGGAGGCGGGGTGGGACAGATACGCAGTATTTT. Amino acids: CAWRRGGTDTQYF. V and J are TRBV30 and TRBJ2-3, with D possibly being TRBD2 (6 bases). Trimming cost V 3 bases and J 3 bases, with 10 bases left between them. The CDR3 sequence is 13 residues long. The germline CDR1 and CDR2 sequences are GTSNPN and SVGIG (reference sequence).